This T cell receptor (beta chain) was observed in a study of T cell responses to AZD1222 COVID-19 vaccine. TCRdb keeps only in-frame clones here, not all; method: immunoSEQ multiplex PCR. Here the sample spans 140,000 to 150,000 clones, 91% being singletons. In its sample, this clone was seen once. This CDR3 region has 13 residues. Per germline, CDR1 ENHRY and CDR2 SYGVKD. V was trimmed by 0 bases and J by 1 base, leaving 3 bases between them. The clonotype was recovered from an adult who received the AZD1222 COVID-19 vaccine. This specimen consisted of peripheral blood, obtained 28 days after the second AZD1222 dose. The V call is TRBV10-3, the J call TRBJ2-5, with D unclear. The CDR3 bases are TGTGCCATCAGTGAGTCGACCCAAGAGACCCAGTACTTC. Residues: CAISESTQETQYF.